The 14 T cell receptor beta chains below come from one sample, sequenced in a study of blood T cell repertoires in COVID-19. Only in-frame clones appear in the TCRdb table, and some are missing; sequencing was by immunoSEQ multiplex PCR. The repertoire holds 320,000 or so clones, with 89% as singletons. Sequencing was performed on PBMCs or T cells enriched from blood (not recorded which). The receptors were gathered from a man in his 60s who had recovered from COVID-19.

CDR3 nucleotides: TGTGCCAGTAGTATAGTTGGGACAGCTACCAATCAGCCCCAGCATTTT. Residues: CASSIVGTATNQPQHF. This chain uses TRBV19 with TRBJ1-5; the match to TRBD1 covers 7 bases. Germline V gives CDR1 LNHDA, CDR2 SQIVND (reference sequence). This CDR3 has 16 amino acids. V shed 1 base, J shed 3 bases, and the junction held 6 bases outside the gene matches.

The chain uses TRBV18 and TRBJ2-7, with 9 positions matching TRBD1. The CDR3 consists of 15 residues. Germline CDR1 KGHSH, CDR2 LQKENI. Trimming at V came to 3 bases and at J to 2 bases, leaving 5 bases not matched to a gene. Here the CDR3 reads CASSPRTGATYEQYF. CDR3 nucleotide sequence: TGTGCCAGCTCACCCCGGACAGGGGCCACCTACGAGCAGTACTTC. The entire variable domain, with the rest obtained from reference TRBV18 and TRBJ2-7, is as follows: NAGVMQNPRHLVRRRGQEARLRCSPMKGHSHVYWYRQLPEEGLKFMVYLQKENIIDESGMPKERFSAEFPKEGPSILRIQQVVRGDSAAYFCASSPRTGATYEQYFGPGTRLTVT.

The CDR3 DNA sequence: TGTGCCAGTAGTATAGGCGTAAACAGGGCCTTGGGGAATCAGCCCCAGCATTTT. It specifies CASSIGVNRALGNQPQHF. V usage is TRBV19 and J usage is TRBJ1-5; TRBD1 might be the D (6 bases). The CDR3 has 18 amino acids. Germline CDR1 is LNHDA and CDR2 is SQIVND (reference sequence). V lost 1 base and J 4 bases, leaving 20 bases between the germline ends.

The chain links TRBV4-1 to TRBJ1-4, with no clear D. Trimming shortened V by 1 base and J by 0 bases, and 9 bases separated the two germline ends. Looked up from germline, CDR1 is MGHRA and CDR2 is YSYEKL. The CDR3 spans 16 residues. This CDR3 is CASSQGLAATNEKLFF. Here the CDR3 DNA reads TGCGCCAGCAGCCAAGGTCTGGCGGCAACTAATGAAAAACTGTTTTTT.

Written as DNA, the CDR3 is TGCGCCAGCAGCTTAGCGGACAGGGACACCGGGGAGCTGTTTTTT. This gives the protein CASSLADRDTGELFF. The rearrangement links TRBV5-1 to TRBJ2-2; TRBD1 matches 8 bases. V lost 2 bases and J lost 3; bases outside the gene matches: 3. The CDR3 is 15 residues long. Germline CDR1 SGHRS, CDR2 YFSETQ.

The genes are TRBV4-2 and TRBJ2-7; 11 positions match TRBD1. Germline V gene lookup returns CDR1 LGHNA and CDR2 YNFKEQ. The CDR3 is 14 residues long. V dropped 5 bases and J dropped 2; count of bases not matched to a gene: 2. The DNA of the CDR3 is TGTGCCAGCAGCTTGGACAGGGGGCCCTACGAGCAGTACTTC. Its translation: CASSLDRGPYEQYF.

The chain carries TRBV19 and TRBJ1-2; D ambiguous. V was clipped by 8 bases and J by 0 bases, with 13 bases between them. CDR1 is LNHDA and CDR2 is SQIVND in the germline V gene (reference sequence). This CDR3 is built from 14 residues. In nucleotides, the CDR3 is TGTGCCAGTCGGTTTGAGGGAGCTAACTATGGCTACACCTTC. This codes for CASRFEGANYGYTF. The full variable domain, completed using reference TRBV19 and TRBJ1-2, is DGGITQSPKYLFRKEGQNVTLSCEQNLNHDAMYWYRQDPGQGLRLIYYSQIVNDFQKGDIAEGYSVSREKKESFPLTVTSAQKNPTAFYLCASRFEGANYGYTFGSGTRLTVV.

The chain joins TRBV2 to TRBJ1-2; weak D call: TRBD1 (6 bases). V gave up 7 bases and J gave up 2 bases, with 8 bases separating them. This CDR3 spans 12 amino acids. Per germline, CDR1 SNHLY and CDR2 FYNNEI. The CDR3 nucleotides are TGTGCCAGCACCGGACAGAACTATGGCTACACCTTC. Translated: CASTGQNYGYTF.

The J gene is TRBJ1-5, the V gene TRBV7-2, with D hard to call. Per the germline V gene, CDR1 is SGHTA and CDR2 is FQGNSA. The CDR3 loop spans 15 amino acids. V lost 1 base to trimming and J lost 1 base, with 8 bases between them. CDR3 loop: CASSLGGASNQPQHF. CDR3 nucleotide sequence: TGTGCCAGCAGCTTAGGCGGCGCCAGCAATCAGCCCCAGCATTTT.

The chain employs TRBV27 and TRBJ2-3; 14 bases fit TRBD2. CDR1 and CDR2 from the germline V gene are MNHEY and SMNVEV (reference sequence). The J segment lost 2 bases and the V segment lost 6 bases, leaving 10 bases of the junction unmatched. The CDR3 contains 18 residues. DNA for the CDR3: TGTGCCAGCAGCCCGGGACTAGCGGGAGTCTTAGTCACAGATACGCAGTATTTT. The encoded protein is CASSPGLAGVLVTDTQYF.

The chain joins TRBV9 to TRBJ1-5; D is unresolved. The CDR3 totals 8 residues. CDR1 is SGDLS and CDR2 is YYNGEE in the germline V gene. CDR3 in amino acids: CPKQPQHF. Here the CDR3 DNA reads TGTCCTAAGCAGCCCCAGCATTTT.

The rearrangement uses TRBV7-6 and TRBJ2-7; TRBD2 matches at 7 bases. Germline V gene data show CDR1 as SGHVS and CDR2 as FNYEAQ. V lost 0 bases to trimming and J lost 3 bases; unmatched junction nucleotides: 11. The CDR3 loop spans 17 amino acids. The DNA for the CDR3 is TGTGCCAGCAGCTTAGCGCGGGGAGGGAATCGGGACTACGAGCAGTACTTC. Protein sequence: CASSLARGGNRDYEQYF.

The chain couples TRBV29-1 to TRBJ2-5, with TRBD1 matching over 10 bases. The germline CDR1 and CDR2 sequences are SQVTM and ANQGSEA. J was trimmed by 1 base and V by 4 bases; bases with no gene match: 0. This CDR3 contains 13 residues. The DNA for the CDR3 is TGCAGCGTTGGGACAGGGGGCCAAGAGACCCAGTACTTC. Encoded protein: CSVGTGGQETQYF.

This chain uses TRBV2 with TRBJ2-7; TRBD1 agrees at 10 bases. Germline CDR1 and CDR2: SNHLY and FYNNEI. With V trimmed by 5 bases and J by 2 bases, 6 bases remained unmatched. The CDR3 contains 15 residues. As DNA, the CDR3 is TGTGCCAGCAGTCGACCGGGACAGGGGACCTACGAGCAGTACTTC. It is translated as CASSRPGQGTYEQYF.